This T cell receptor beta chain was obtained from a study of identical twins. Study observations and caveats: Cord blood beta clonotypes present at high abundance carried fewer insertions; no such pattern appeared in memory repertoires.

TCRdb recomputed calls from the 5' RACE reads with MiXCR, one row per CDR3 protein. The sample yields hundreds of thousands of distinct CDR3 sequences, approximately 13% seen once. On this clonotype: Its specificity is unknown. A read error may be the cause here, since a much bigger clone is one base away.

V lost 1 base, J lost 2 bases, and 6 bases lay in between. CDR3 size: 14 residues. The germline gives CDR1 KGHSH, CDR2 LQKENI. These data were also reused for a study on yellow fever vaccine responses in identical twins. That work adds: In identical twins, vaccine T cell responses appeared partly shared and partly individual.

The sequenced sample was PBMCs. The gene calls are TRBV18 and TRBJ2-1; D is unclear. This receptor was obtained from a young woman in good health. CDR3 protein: CASSPQEAYNEQFF. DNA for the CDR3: TGTGCCAGCTCACCACAGGAAGCCTACAATGAGCAGTTCTTC. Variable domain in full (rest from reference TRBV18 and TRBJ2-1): NAGVMQNPRHLVRRRGQEARLRCSPMKGHSHVYWYRQLPEEGLKFMVYLQKENIIDESGMPKERFSAEFPKEGPSILRIQQVVRGDSAAYFCASSPQEAYNEQFFGPGTRLTVL.